The 15 T cell receptor beta chains below were found in one sample sequenced in a study of blood T cell repertoires in COVID-19. The protocol was immunoSEQ multiplex PCR, while the TCRdb copy is restricted to in-frame clones and leaves out a portion. The profile shows roughly 190,000 clones, about 88% of them singletons. Sample: peripheral blood. The source of these receptors is a woman aged 80 or over in a cohort sampled during active or convalescent COVID-19.

This clone was picked up one time. The chain has TRBV5-6 and TRBJ1-2; D ambiguous. There are 13 residues in the CDR3. Germline lookup yields CDR1 SGHDT and CDR2 YYEEEE. Trimming removed 6 bases from V and 2 bases from J, with 11 bases in between. The CDR3 nucleotides are TGTGCCAGCACTAGAGGCCCCAACTATGGCTACACCTTC. Protein sequence: CASTRGPNYGYTF.

The chain carries TRBV29-1 and TRBJ1-1; a possible D gene is TRBD1 (5 bases). The CDR3 is made up of 13 amino acids. The germline V and J ends were trimmed by 4 bases and 3 bases, with 12 bases remaining between them. Per germline, CDR1 SQVTM and CDR2 ANQGSEA. The CDR3 nucleotides read TGCAGCGTTGTCGGAAAAGGGGACACTGAAGCTTTCTTT. It is translated as CSVVGKGDTEAFF.

In this sample, this clone turned up once. This chain uses TRBV4-1 with TRBJ2-5, with TRBD2 identical over 12 bases. V trimming: 1 base; J trimming: 1 base; junction bases outside the gene matches: 1. The CDR3 spans 16 residues. The germline CDR1 and CDR2 sequences are MGHRA and YSYEKL. CDR3 region: CASSQVGLAGQETQYF. As DNA, the CDR3 is TGCGCCAGCAGCCAAGTGGGACTAGCGGGCCAAGAGACCCAGTACTTC.

The V call is TRBV7-9, the J call TRBJ1-5; the match to TRBD1 covers 8 bases. CDR1 and CDR2 (germline): SEHNR, FQNEAQ (reference sequence). The CDR3 contains 18 residues. V shed 5 bases and J 0 bases; nucleotides not matched to a gene: 12. This CDR3 reads CASSHLPGQGYSNQPQHF. As DNA, the CDR3 is TGTGCCAGCAGCCACCTCCCCGGACAGGGCTATAGCAATCAGCCCCAGCATTTT. The full variable domain, its missing parts supplied by reference TRBV7-9 and TRBJ1-5, is DTGVSQNPRHKITKRGQNVTFRCDPISEHNRLYWYRQTLGQGPEFLTYFQNEAQLEKSRLLSDRFSAERPKGSFSTLEIQRTEQGDSAMYLCASSHLPGQGYSNQPQHFGDGTRLSIL.

The chain is built from TRBV7-9 and TRBJ1-1, with D tentatively TRBD1 (5 bases). CDR3 size: 15 residues. With 0 bases removed from V and 6 bases from J, the gap between germline ends came to 14 bases. Germline values: CDR1 SEHNR, CDR2 FQNEAQ (reference sequence). The CDR3 protein is CASSLAGRGSAEAFF. The CDR3 region has the DNA TGTGCCAGCAGCTTAGCGGGGCGTGGAAGCGCTGAAGCTTTCTTT.

The chain employs TRBV7-8 and TRBJ1-6; TRBD1 aligns across 8 bases. Germline CDR1 reads SGHVS; CDR2 reads FQNEAQ. The V segment lost 1 base and the J segment 7 bases; nucleotides outside the gene matches: 6. CDR3 length equals 16 residues. The CDR3 coding sequence is TGTGCCAGCAGCTTAGTGGCAGGGGGCCTCAATTCACCCCTCCACTTT. Protein sequence: CASSLVAGGLNSPLHF. The whole variable domain, filled in from reference TRBV7-8 and TRBJ1-6, reads GAGVSQSPRYKVAKRGQDVALRCDPISGHVSLFWYQQALGQGPEFLTYFQNEAQLDKSGLPSDRFFAERPEGSVSTLKIQRTQQEDSAVYLCASSLVAGGLNSPLHFGNGTRLTVT.

The chain employs TRBV9 and TRBJ1-1, with TRBD1 matching 10 bases. The CDR3 has 14 amino acids. Germline-derived CDR1 and CDR2 are SGDLS and YYNGEE. V was pared by 2 bases and J by 4 bases, with 2 bases of the junction left unmatched. DNA of the CDR3: TGTGCCAGCAGCGTGAGACAGGGGGCCACTGAAGCTTTCTTT. This gives the protein CASSVRQGATEAFF.

This sequence joins TRBV18 and TRBJ1-1; TRBD1 aligns across 9 bases. The CDR3 is made up of 16 amino acids. In germline, CDR1 is KGHSH, CDR2 LQKENI. V was clipped by 2 bases and J by 0 bases; unmatched bases: 4. The CDR3 DNA sequence: TGTGCCAGCTCACCAAGGACAGGGGAGATGAACACTGAAGCTTTCTTT. Translating gives CASSPRTGEMNTEAFF.

J is TRBJ2-3 and V is TRBV10-1, with 10 bases identical to TRBD2. The V gene end was trimmed by 7 bases and the J gene end by 2 bases; junction bases not matched to a gene: 9. The CDR3 is made up of 16 amino acids. Germline CDR1 and CDR2: WNHNN and SYGVQD (reference sequence). The CDR3 reads CASNKGTSDATDTQYF. The CDR3 DNA is TGCGCCAGCAATAAAGGGACTAGCGACGCCACAGATACGCAGTATTTT.

The chain has TRBV6-4 and TRBJ2-7; 7 positions agree with TRBD1. The junction had 6 bases not matched to a gene; V was cut back by 4 bases and J by 3 bases. Germline V lookup: CDR1 MRHNA, CDR2 SNTAGT. The CDR3 contains 14 residues. CDR3 residues: CASSADRKGYEQYV. The CDR3 nucleotides read TGTGCCAGCAGTGCGGACAGGAAGGGCTACGAGCAGTACGTC.

The V call is TRBV7-2, the J call TRBJ2-5; D gene uncertain. Germline CDR1 is SGHTA and CDR2 is FQGNSA. V lost 1 base and J lost 4, with 7 bases in between. The CDR3 sequence is 13 residues long. CDR3 in amino acids: CASSLDRVETQYF. The CDR3 DNA reads as TGTGCCAGCAGCTTAGACCGGGTAGAGACCCAGTACTTC.

Details on this clone: Compared with germline, one end of the junction differs, possibly owing to a read error. The genes are TRBV7-7 and TRBJ2-5, with TRBD1 matching over 7 bases. The V gene's germline CDR1 is SSHAT and CDR2 FNYEAQ (reference sequence). The CDR3 is 15 residues long. CDR3 DNA: TGTGCTAGCAGCGCAGGACAGGCAGCCCAAGAGACCCAGTACTTC. Translating gives CASSAGQAAQETQYF.

In this sample, this clone turned up once. The V call is TRBV6-5, the J call TRBJ2-5; D call uncertain. The CDR3 loop spans 13 amino acids. The germline gives CDR1 MNHEY, CDR2 SVGAGI. The germline V and J ends were trimmed by 6 bases and 5 bases, with 13 bases remaining between them. For the CDR3, the DNA is TGTGCCAGCAGGCCTCCAGTATTGGAGACCCAGTACTTC. Translated: CASRPPVLETQYF.

This clone was detected only a few times. In nucleotides, the CDR3 is TGTGCCAGCAGTTTATCCGCCTCCGGTTGGAGCTATGGCTACACCTTC. Protein: CASSLSASGWSYGYTF. The chain joins TRBV27 to TRBJ1-2; D not resolved. The germline gives CDR1 MNHEY, CDR2 SMNVEV (reference sequence). The CDR3 runs 16 residues. V was trimmed by 0 bases and J by 4 bases, leaving 15 bases between them.

J is TRBJ1-6 and V is TRBV3-1 (or the pseudogene TRBV3-2); maybe TRBD1 (6 bases). Germline-derived CDR1 and CDR2 are LGHDT and YNNKEL (reference sequence). The CDR3 covers 16 residues. Trimming took 5 bases from V and 6 from J, leaving 17 bases between them. Here the CDR3 reads CASSFKGGVSNSPLHF. In nucleotides, the CDR3 is TGTGCCAGCAGCTTCAAGGGGGGGGTGAGTAATTCACCCCTCCACTTT.